This T cell receptor beta chain was found in a study of blood T cell repertoires in COVID-19. Whole-study context: Two negative PCRs, clearance, or symptom resolution characterized the recovered Cohort 3 donors. Both acute and convalescent COVID-19 samples were obtained from the United States, Italy and Spain. Sources were T cells, B-cell-depleted T cells, or PBMCs; the material itself was cDNA or gDNA.

Sequencing was performed with immunoSEQ multiplex PCR; in TCRdb, only in-frame clones are kept and a portion is missing. The table includes approximately 360,000 clones, more than 75% detected once. The study assigned cohorts using participant-reported clinical history. The sequenced material came from PBMCs or T cells enriched from blood (not recorded which). The receptor was isolated from a man aged 35 to 55 in a cohort exposed to, infected with or recovered from COVID-19 (not recorded which).

The CDR3, as DNA: TGTGCCAGCTCACCCGGACTAGCCCGGGGAGATACGCAGTATTTT. This translates into CASSPGLARGDTQYF. The chain uses TRBV18 and TRBJ2-3, with TRBD2 identical over 8 bases. Germline CDR1 is KGHSH and CDR2 is LQKENI. This CDR3 has 15 residues. J gave up 5 bases and V 3 bases, and 7 bases lay outside the gene matches.